The 30 T cell receptor beta chains reported below all come from one sample, sequenced in a study of control samples from healthy donors and cancer patients. Clones were read by immunoSEQ multiplex PCR, and TCRdb kept only the in-frame ones, dropping some. Counted here are 6,500 to 8,500 clones, 82% occurring once; the ten biggest clones make up around 30%. Sequenced sample: PBMCs. These receptors were collected from a man aged 65 to 85 with lung cancer.

The chain carries TRBV10-3 and TRBJ1-2; tentative D call: TRBD1 (5 bases). V shed 0 bases and J shed 8 bases, with 22 bases lying between them. This CDR3 is 17 amino acids long. CDR1 and CDR2 (germline): ENHRY, SYGVKD. Here the CDR3 DNA reads TGTGCCATCAGTGAGTCCAAGGGGCCCTCGGGGGTCTCGGGCTACACCTTC. Residues: CAISESKGPSGVSGYTF.

This clone occurred once. This chain links TRBV30 with TRBJ2-7; 9 bases fit TRBD1. Germline lookup yields CDR1 GTSNPN and CDR2 SVGIG (reference sequence). This CDR3 has 15 residues. Trimming took 1 base from V and 2 from J; bases not matched to a gene: 6. CDR3 amino acids: CAWSADRGLPYEQYF. DNA for the CDR3: TGTGCCTGGAGTGCCGACAGGGGGTTACCCTACGAGCAGTACTTC.

V and J are TRBV9 and TRBJ2-5, with D tentatively TRBD2 (6 bases). Germline V gene lookup returns CDR1 SGDLS and CDR2 YYNGEE. Trimming took 3 bases from V and 5 from J, leaving 14 bases between them. The CDR3 is made up of 14 amino acids. CDR3 in amino acids: CASSGYGGLETQYF. For the CDR3, the DNA is TGTGCCAGCAGCGGCTACGGGGGACTTGAGACCCAGTACTTC.

This chain uses TRBV7-8 with TRBJ1-1; D uncertain. Deletions cut 1 base from V and 8 bases from J, with 17 bases between. The germline gives CDR1 SGHVS, CDR2 FQNEAQ. CDR3 size: 15 residues. CDR3 DNA sequence: TGTGCCAGCAGCTTAGGTCCTGTCGCTAATAAAGAAGCTTTCTTT. Translated, it gives CASSLGPVANKEAFF.

This clone was picked up a small number of times. This rearrangement joins TRBV4-1 to TRBJ2-7; 9 nucleotides agree with TRBD1. The trim removed 1 base at V and 2 bases at J, leaving 3 bases unmatched. The CDR3 loop spans 15 amino acids. Germline CDR1 reads MGHRA; CDR2 reads YSYEKL. CDR3: CASSQADRGTYEQYF. DNA for the CDR3: TGCGCCAGCAGCCAAGCGGACAGGGGAACCTACGAGCAGTACTTC.

This chain joins TRBV28 and TRBJ1-2; tentatively, D is TRBD1 (5 bases). V gave up 6 bases and J gave up 5 bases, with 10 bases separating them. Germline V gene data show CDR1 as MDHEN and CDR2 as SYDVKM. The CDR3 is 12 residues long. The CDR3 nucleotides read TGTGCCAGCAGAGGGGTAGGGTATGGCTACACCTTC. Translating gives CASRGVGYGYTF.

This chain uses TRBV19 with TRBJ1-1; unclear D gene. Trimming pared 5 bases from V and 2 bases from J, leaving 12 bases between. Germline V gene lookup returns CDR1 LNHDA and CDR2 SQIVND (reference sequence). The length of the CDR3 is 14 residues. The CDR3: CASSGSATNTEAFF. The CDR3 region has the DNA TGTGCCAGTAGTGGGTCCGCTACCAACACTGAAGCTTTCTTT.

The V and J genes are TRBV7-2 and TRBJ2-7, with 10 positions matching TRBD2. In germline, CDR1 is SGHTA, CDR2 FQGNSA. The CDR3 runs 17 residues. The V and J ends lost 5 bases and 2 bases, in that order; junction bases with no gene match: 12. CDR3 amino acids: CASSKRVGLAATYEQYF. The DNA for the CDR3 is TGTGCCAGCAGCAAGAGGGTAGGACTAGCGGCGACCTACGAGCAGTACTTC.

The rearrangement links TRBV27 to TRBJ2-2; D gene ambiguous. The CDR3 is 14 residues long. The germline CDR1 and CDR2 sequences are MNHEY and SMNVEV (reference sequence). Trimming shortened V by 0 bases and J by 6 bases, and 8 bases separated the two germline ends. CDR3 DNA sequence: TGTGCCAGCAGTTTATCGTTAGGGTCCGGGGAGCTGTTTTTT. Amino acid sequence: CASSLSLGSGELFF.

This chain uses TRBV4-1 with TRBJ2-7; no firm D call. V was trimmed by 1 base and J by 0 bases, leaving 13 bases between them. Germline CDR1 reads MGHRA; CDR2 reads YSYEKL. The CDR3 consists of 16 residues. CDR3 coding DNA: TGCGCCAGCAGCCAAGTGGTGGCAGACAACTCCTACGAGCAGTACTTC. Translation: CASSQVVADNSYEQYF.

V usage is TRBV24-1 and J usage is TRBJ2-1; 7 bases agree with TRBD2. Losses at the gene ends were 3 bases for V and 1 base for J; bases not matched to a gene: 2. The CDR3 consists of 15 residues. Germline loops: CDR1 KGHDR, CDR2 SFDVKD. CDR3 sequence (DNA): TGTGCCACCAGTGATATGCGGGAGTCCTACAATGAGCAGTTCTTC. It translates to CATSDMRESYNEQFF.

The chain joins TRBV19 to TRBJ2-7, with D possibly matching TRBD2 (6 bases). V lost 5 bases to trimming and J lost 3 bases, with 11 bases between them. The CDR3 is made up of 13 amino acids. The V gene's germline CDR1 is LNHDA and CDR2 SQIVND (reference sequence). This CDR3 is CASSFGRYYEQYF. Written as DNA, the CDR3 is TGTGCCAGTAGTTTCGGGAGATACTACGAGCAGTACTTC.

This clone has only a few counts. The J gene is TRBJ2-5, the V gene TRBV20-1; D unclear. CDR1 and CDR2 (germline): DFQATT, SNEGSKA (reference sequence). The CDR3 loop spans 11 amino acids. The V gene lost 6 bases and the J gene lost 3 bases, with 8 bases spanning the gap. The CDR3 region is CSAAPKETQYF. The DNA for the CDR3 is TGCAGTGCCGCGCCGAAAGAGACCCAGTACTTC.

The gene calls are TRBV5-4 and TRBJ2-2, with D perhaps matching TRBD1 or TRBD2 (5 bases each). Germline V gene lookup returns CDR1 SGHNT and CDR2 YYREEE (reference sequence). The CDR3 contains 15 residues. V lost 0 bases to trimming and J lost 1 base, with 7 bases between them. The CDR3 DNA is TGTGCCAGCAGCTTGGTGGGGGTGAACACCGGGGAGCTGTTTTTT. Translated: CASSLVGVNTGELFF.

This clone has just a few counts. V is TRBV9 and J is TRBJ2-2; 8 bases align to TRBD2. Germline V gene lookup returns CDR1 SGDLS and CDR2 YYNGEE. V gave up 4 bases and J gave up 6 bases; unmatched junction bases: 5. This CDR3 has 14 residues. In DNA form, the CDR3 reads TGTGCCAGCAGCCGGGACGGGGGGGCCGGGGAGCTGTTTTTT. The encoded protein is CASSRDGGAGELFF. Drawing the rest from reference TRBV9 and TRBJ2-2, the complete variable domain is DSGVTQTPKHLITATGQRVTLRCSPRSGDLSVYWYQQSLDQGLQFLIQYYNGEERAKGNILERFSAQQFPDLHSELNLSSLELGDSALYFCASSRDGGAGELFFGEGSRLTVL.

V is TRBV6-2 or TRBV6-3 and J is TRBJ2-1, with no clear D. Trimming cost V 5 bases and J 7 bases, with 15 bases left between them. CDR3 length: 14 amino acids. The germline CDR1 and CDR2 sequences are MNHEY and SVGEGT. CDR3 sequence: CASSGIAASNEQFF. The CDR3 DNA is TGTGCCAGCAGTGGCATCGCGGCTAGTAATGAGCAGTTCTTC.

This clone has a single count. The chain carries TRBV13 and TRBJ2-5, with a possible D match to TRBD1 (6 bases). The CDR3 is 15 residues long. V gave up 4 bases and J gave up 2 bases, with 14 bases separating them. CDR1 and CDR2 from the germline V gene are PRHDT and FYEKMQ (reference sequence). CDR3 nucleotides: TGTGCCAGCAGCTGGGACACCAGCCGGCAAGAGACCCAGTACTTC. Protein product: CASSWDTSRQETQYF.

The chain combines TRBV16 with TRBJ1-4; 7 bases agree with TRBD1. There are 13 residues in the CDR3. The ends lost 2 bases at V and 7 bases at J; junction bases unmatched: 1. Germline assignment: CDR1 KGHSY and CDR2 FQNENV. The CDR3 sequence: CASSQGTVEKLFF. In DNA, the CDR3 is TGTGCCAGCAGCCAAGGGACAGTTGAAAAACTGTTTTTT.

The genes are TRBV7-8 and TRBJ1-2; 8 bases are a match to TRBD1. The CDR3 spans 16 residues. V shed 0 bases and J 2 bases; nucleotides not matched to a gene: 5. From germline, CDR1 is SGHVS and CDR2 FQNEAQ. CDR3 DNA sequence: TGTGCCAGCAGCTTAGCCCCGGACAGGGTGAACTATGGCTACACCTTC. Translated, it gives CASSLAPDRVNYGYTF.

This rearrangement joins TRBV11-2 to TRBJ2-2, with D tentatively TRBD1 (5 bases). The V gene's germline CDR1 is SGHAT and CDR2 FQNNGV. Trimming shortened V by 2 bases and J by 1 base, and 8 bases separated the two germline ends. The CDR3 totals 15 residues. The CDR3: CASSLLTGNTGELFF. For the CDR3, the DNA is TGTGCCAGCAGCTTACTCACAGGGAACACCGGGGAGCTGTTTTTT.

The chain recombines TRBV7-6 with TRBJ2-7; 8 bases match TRBD2. This CDR3 is 13 amino acids long. The trim removed 5 bases at V and 3 bases at J, leaving 3 bases unmatched. Germline assignment: CDR1 SGHVS and CDR2 FNYEAQ. In DNA, the CDR3 is TGTGCCAGCAGCCTTACTAGCGGCTACGAGCAGTACTTC. Translating it yields CASSLTSGYEQYF.

The rearrangement joins TRBV19 to TRBJ1-2; D is unresolved. The CDR3 is made up of 13 amino acids. CDR1 and CDR2 from the germline V gene are LNHDA and SQIVND (reference sequence). Trimming removed 3 bases from V and 2 bases from J, with 7 bases in between. The CDR3 DNA is TGTGCCAGTAGTATGCAGACAAACTATGGCTACACCTTC. Amino acid sequence: CASSMQTNYGYTF.

This rearrangement joins TRBV4-3 to TRBJ2-7; D not certain. V was trimmed by 1 base and J by 5 bases, leaving 9 bases between them. Germline lookup yields CDR1 LGHNA and CDR2 YSLEER. The CDR3 has 13 amino acids. The CDR3 nucleotides read TGCGCCAGCAGCCAAGTTTTCGAGGACGAGCAGTACTTC. It specifies CASSQVFEDEQYF.

V usage is TRBV28 and J usage is TRBJ2-5; a possible D gene is TRBD2 (5 bases). There are 17 residues in the CDR3. V gave up 4 bases and J gave up 2 bases, with 20 bases separating them. Germline V gene lookup returns CDR1 MDHEN and CDR2 SYDVKM. As DNA, the CDR3 is TGTGCCAGCAGTTCTGCGGGTCGGGTGGGAGTACAAGAGACCCAGTACTTC. Translating it yields CASSSAGRVGVQETQYF.

The J gene is TRBJ1-2, the V gene TRBV12-3 or TRBV12-4; D is undetermined. V lost 5 bases and J 2 bases, leaving 3 bases between the germline ends. The CDR3 spans 11 residues. The CDR3 sequence: CASSRNYGYTF. The CDR3 bases are TGTGCCAGCAGTCGGAACTATGGCTACACCTTC.

The chain couples TRBV7-2 to TRBJ2-7; tentatively, D is TRBD1 or TRBD2 (6 bases each). There are 13 residues in the CDR3. With 10 bases removed from V and 2 bases from J, the gap between germline ends came to 15 bases. The germline CDR1 and CDR2 sequences are SGHTA and FQGNSA. CDR3 sequence reads: CAIAWGAAYEQYF. In DNA form, the CDR3 reads TGTGCCATCGCTTGGGGGGCAGCCTACGAGCAGTACTTC.

In this sample, this clone turned up a few times. The CDR3 loop reads CASSLDGHEQFF. CDR3 nucleotides: TGTGCCAGCAGCTTAGACGGCCATGAGCAGTTCTTC. The V call is TRBV7-2, the J call TRBJ2-1; D unresolved. CDR1 and CDR2 from the germline V gene are SGHTA and FQGNSA. Deletions cut 1 base from V and 8 bases from J, with 6 bases between. The CDR3 runs 12 residues.

This chain links TRBV7-9 with TRBJ1-2; D unclear. CDR3 size: 14 residues. Germline lookup yields CDR1 SEHNR and CDR2 FQNEAQ (reference sequence). Trimming left V 1 base short and J 8 bases short, with 14 bases between. The CDR3 reads CASSLEPDITGYTF. Written as DNA, the CDR3 is TGTGCCAGCAGCTTAGAACCAGACATAACGGGCTACACCTTC. The full variable domain, rest sourced from reference TRBV7-9 and TRBJ1-2, is DTGVSQNPRHKITKRGQNVTFRCDPISEHNRLYWYRQTLGQGPEFLTYFQNEAQLEKSRLLSDRFSAERPKGSFSTLEIQRTEQGDSAMYLCASSLEPDITGYTFGSGTRLTVV.

The V call is TRBV7-8, the J call TRBJ1-5; a weak D match, TRBD1 (5 bases). The germline CDR1 and CDR2 sequences are SGHVS and FQNEAQ. The CDR3 covers 15 residues. Trimming removed 2 bases at V and 6 bases at J, with 14 bases between. For the CDR3, the DNA is TGTGCCAGCAGCTTATGGCAGGGACCTTCTCAGCCCCAGCATTTT. Translating it yields CASSLWQGPSQPQHF. The variable domain in full, completed from reference TRBV7-8 and TRBJ1-5, reads GAGVSQSPRYKVAKRGQDVALRCDPISGHVSLFWYQQALGQGPEFLTYFQNEAQLDKSGLPSDRFFAERPEGSVSTLKIQRTQQEDSAVYLCASSLWQGPSQPQHFGDGTRLSIL.

The chain employs TRBV28 and TRBJ2-3, with 7 bases matching TRBD1. CDR3 size: 11 residues. The junction had 1 base not matched to a gene; V was cut back by 8 bases and J by 5 bases. Germline V gene sequence: CDR1 MDHEN, CDR2 SYDVKM. The CDR3: CASGQVDTQYF. In DNA, the CDR3 is TGTGCCAGCGGACAGGTAGATACGCAGTATTTT. The full variable domain, completed using reference TRBV28 and TRBJ2-3, is DVKVTQSSRYLVKRTGEKVFLECVQDMDHENMFWYRQDPGLGLRLIYFSYDVKMKEKGDIPEGYSVSREKKERFSLILESASTNQTSMYLCASGQVDTQYFGPGTRLTVL.